These T cell receptor gamma chains were read from a single sample in a study of intestinal T cells in coeliac disease. TCRdb reapplied CATT to the multiplex PCR reads. Here the sample spans approximately 2,000 gamma-chain clones, roughly 53% being singletons. The specimen sequenced was a duodenal biopsy. These receptors came from a human donor with celiac disease. Both conserved end residues are part of each CDR3. Rows give clone size only sometimes, using once, few, many, or a class for an expanded clone.

>TRGV2|TRGJ1/TRGJ2|15|NA
TGTGCCACCCGGGACGGGCCGGAGAATTATTATAAGAAACTCTTT
CATRDGPENYYKKLF
>TRGV2|TRGJ1/TRGJ2|13|large
TGTGCCACCTGGGACGATAATTATTATAAGAAACTCTTT
CATWDDNYYKKLF
>TRGV2|TRGJ1/TRGJ2|14|once
TGTGCCACCTGGGATGGGCCGGCTTATTATAAGAAACTCTTT
CATWDGPAYYKKLF
>TRGV8|TRGJP2|15|large
TGTGCCACCTGGGCCCCCGGTTGCTGTGATTGGATCAAGACGTTT
CATWAPGCCDWIKTF
>TRGV8|TRGJP1|12|NA
TGTGCCACCTGGGGCACTGGTTGGTTCAAGATATTT
CATWGTGWFKIF
>TRGV3|TRGJP1|15|NA
TGTGCCACCTGGGACAGGCCCCCTAATGTTGGCTTCAAGATATTT
CATWDRPPNVGFKIF
>TRGV8|TRGJ1/TRGJ2|14|NA
TGTGCCACCTGGGGGTTCTTTTATTATTATAAGAAACTCTTT
CATWGFFYYYKKLF
>TRGV2|TRGJ1/TRGJ2|14|NA
TGTGCCACCTGGGACGGGCCGCATCATTATAAGAAACTCTTT
CATWDGPHHYKKLF
>TRGV3|TRGJ1/TRGJ2|9|NA
TGTGCCACCTGGGACGGGCCGCTCTTT
CATWDGPLF
>TRGV11|TRGJ1/TRGJ2|12|few
TGTGCCTGCTTTTCGAATTATTATAAGAAACTCTTT
CACFSNYYKKLF
>TRGV3|TRGJ1/TRGJ2|11|NA
TGTGCACCTGGGACAGGCCGGGGGAAACTCTTT
CAPGTGRGKLF
>TRGV2|TRGJP1|16|large
TGTGCCACCCCCGACCGAGCAAATACCACTGGTTGGTTCAAGATATTT
CATPDRANTTGWFKIF
>TRGV2|TRGJ1/TRGJ2|15|NA
TGTGCCACCTGGGGCGGGCCCGCCAGTTATTATAAGAAACTCTTT
CATWGGPASYYKKLF
>TRGV2|TRGJP2|15|large
TGTGCCACCTGGGAGGGGAATAGTAGTGATTGGATCAAGACGTTT
CATWEGNSSDWIKTF
>TRGV10|TRGJP1|15|NA
TGTACTGCGTGGGATTGGGAATACGGTGGTTGGTTCAAGATATTT
CTAWDWEYGGWFKIF
>TRGV2|TRGJ1/TRGJ2|14|NA
TGTGCCACCTGGGACGGAAGGACCCCCCCTAAGAAACTCTTT
CATWDGRTPPKKLF
>TRGV11|TRGJ1/TRGJ2|14|NA
TGCGCCTGCTGGATTAGGTTTGATTATTATAAGAAACTCTTT
CACWIRFDYYKKLF
>TRGV9|TRGJP|14|NA
TGTGCCTTGTGGGAGGCAAGAGTTGGGCAAAAAAAGGTGTTC
CALWEARVGQKKVF
>TRGV10|TRGJ1/TRGJ2|13|NA
TGTGCTGCGTGGGATTATAAGGGGTTTCTGAAACTCTTT
CAAWDYKGFLKLF
>TRGV10|TRGJP1|17|NA
TGTGCTGCGGGACCCAGCCTCTCGATGACCACTGGTTGGTTCAAGATATTT
CAAGPSLSMTTGWFKIF
>TRGV8|TRGJ1/TRGJ2|12|NA
TGTGCCACCTGGGATTATGGTTATAAGAAACTCTTT
CATWDYGYKKLF
>TRGV3|TRGJ1/TRGJ2|12|few
TGTGCCACCTGGGACAGGCCTTATAAGAAACTCTTT
CATWDRPYKKLF
>TRGV10|TRGJP1|13|few
TGTGCTGCGTGGGCCCTTAGGGGTTGGTTCAAGATATTT
CAAWALRGWFKIF
>TRGV10|TRGJ1/TRGJ2|16|few
TGTGCTGCGTGGGATTCCCTACCCCCGGGTTATTATAAGAAACTCTTT
CAAWDSLPPGYYKKLF
>TRGV8|TRGJP2|14|NA
TGTGCCACCTGCATTTATAGTAGTGATTGGATCAAGACGTTT
CATCIYSSDWIKTF
>TRGV9|TRGJ1/TRGJ2|13|once
TGTGCCTTGTGGGAGGTGCATCTGGGGGGGAAACTCTTT
CALWEVHLGGKLF
>TRGV9|TRGJ1/TRGJ2|12|large
TGTGCCTTGTGGGAGTATTATTATAAGAAACTCTTT
CALWEYYYKKLF
>TRGV9|TRGJ1/TRGJ2|12|few
TGTGCCTTGTGGGACTTATTCGCCTTGAAACTCTTT
CALWDLFALKLF
>TRGV8|TRGJP1|17|NA
TGTGCCACCTGGGATACCTACCTCTATACCACTGGTTGGTTCAAGATATTT
CATWDTYLYTTGWFKIF
>TRGV2|TRGJ1/TRGJ2|13|NA
TGTGCCACCTGGGATGATGGTTATTATAAGAAACTCTTT
CATWDDGYYKKLF
>TRGV2|TRGJ1/TRGJ2|13|few
TGTGCCACCTGGGAGCCGAATGAATATAAGAAACTCTTT
CATWEPNEYKKLF
>TRGV10|TRGJP1|15|large
TGTGCTGCGTGGGATTCCCCTACCACTGGTTGGTTCAAGATATTT
CAAWDSPTTGWFKIF
>TRGV11|TRGJ1/TRGJ2|18|once
TGTGCCTGCTGGATTAGGCACGCGGGGGGGTCGAATTATTATAAGAAACTCTTT
CACWIRHAGGSNYYKKLF
>TRGV9|TRGJ1/TRGJ2|12|NA
TGTGCCTTGTGGGAGGTGCGTTATAAGAAACTCTTT
CALWEVRYKKLF
>TRGV9|TRGJ1/TRGJ2|14|large
TGTGCCTTGTGGGAGGTGTCCGGGAATTATAAGAAACTCTTT
CALWEVSGNYKKLF
>TRGV10|TRGJP1|15|few
TGTGCTGCGTGGGATCTTAGGGGGTCTGGTTGGTTCAAGATATTT
CAAWDLRGSGWFKIF
>TRGV8|TRGJ1/TRGJ2|13|few
TGTGCCACCTGGGTCCAGAAGCGATATAAGAAACTCTTT
CATWVQKRYKKLF
>TRGV10|TRGJP1|12|few
TGTGCTGCGTGGGACACTGGTTGGTTCAAGATATTT
CAAWDTGWFKIF
>TRGV11|TRGJ1/TRGJ2|11|NA
TGTGCCTGCTGGATTAGGCCGAAGCCAGTCTTT
CACWIRPKPVF
>TRGV3|TRGJ1/TRGJ2|13|NA
TGTGCCACCTGGGACGGGGCATATTATAAGAAACTCTTT
CATWDGAYYKKLF
>TRGV3|TRGJ1/TRGJ2|13|few
TGTGCCACCTGGGACAGGCCTAGGTATAAGAAACTCTTT
CATWDRPRYKKLF
>TRGV8|TRGJ1/TRGJ2|15|few
TGTGCCACCTGGGATATAGGGGGGAATTATTATAAGAAACTCTTT
CATWDIGGNYYKKLF
>TRGV3|TRGJP2|12|few
TGTGCCTCGGGGGTAAGTGATTGGATCAAGACGTTT
CASGVSDWIKTF
>TRGV8|TRGJ1/TRGJ2|10|large
TGTGCCACCTGGGATTATAAGAAACTCTTT
CATWDYKKLF
>TRGV2|TRGJ1/TRGJ2|13|once
TGTGCCACTGGGACGGTGAATTATTATAAGAAACTCTTT
CATGTVNYYKKLF
>TRGV11|TRGJ1/TRGJ2|13|large
TGTGCCTGCTGGACCGGTTCCCTTCTTAAGAAACTCTTT
CACWTGSLLKKLF
>TRGV2|TRGJP1|13|large
TGTGCCACCTGGGACGGCACTGGTTGGTTCAAGATATTT
CATWDGTGWFKIF
>TRGV2|TRGJP2|16|large
TGTGCCACCTGGGACGGGCCCCGTGGTAGTGATTGGATCAAGACGTTT
CATWDGPRGSDWIKTF
>TRGV2|TRGJ1/TRGJ2|12|NA
TGTGCACCTGGGACGGGCCCTTATAAGAAACTCTTT
CAPGTGPYKKLF
>TRGV9|TRGJ1/TRGJ2|11|few
TGTGCCTTGTGGGAGGCTTATAAGAAACTCTTT
CALWEAYKKLF
>TRGV2|TRGJP1|15|few
TGTGCCACCTGGGACGGGCCGGCCACTGGTTGGTTCAAGATATTT
CATWDGPATGWFKIF
>TRGV10|TRGJ1/TRGJ2|14|NA
TGCGCTGCGTGGGGCAATCATCGGTATTATAAGAAACTCTTT
CAAWGNHRYYKKLF
>TRGV8|TRGJ1/TRGJ2|10|NA
TGTGCCACCTGGGATAACAAGAAACTCTTT
CATWDNKKLF
>TRGV10|TRGJ1/TRGJ2|11|large
TGTGCTGCGTGGGATTGCTATAAGAAACTCTTT
CAAWDCYKKLF
>TRGV10|TRGJ1/TRGJ2|13|NA
TGTGCTGCGTGGGATGGGGGTTATTATAAGAAACTCTTT
CAAWDGGYYKKLF
>TRGV2|TRGJ1/TRGJ2|15|large
TGTGCCACCTGGGACGGGCATCGGTTTTATTATAAGAAACTCTTT
CATWDGHRFYYKKLF
>TRGV8|TRGJP2|15|large
TGTGCCACCTGGGTCCACGCTAGACGTGATTGGATCAAGACGTTT
CATWVHARRDWIKTF
>TRGV3|TRGJ1/TRGJ2|12|NA
TGTGCCACCTGGGGGAATTATTATAAGAAACTCTTT
CATWGNYYKKLF
>TRGV10|TRGJ1/TRGJ2|11|few
TGTGCTGCGTGGGACTATTATAAGAAACTCTTT
CAAWDYYKKLF
>TRGV2|TRGJ1/TRGJ2|14|few
TGTGCCACCTGGGACGGGCAACGTTATTATAAGAAACTCTTT
CATWDGQRYYKKLF